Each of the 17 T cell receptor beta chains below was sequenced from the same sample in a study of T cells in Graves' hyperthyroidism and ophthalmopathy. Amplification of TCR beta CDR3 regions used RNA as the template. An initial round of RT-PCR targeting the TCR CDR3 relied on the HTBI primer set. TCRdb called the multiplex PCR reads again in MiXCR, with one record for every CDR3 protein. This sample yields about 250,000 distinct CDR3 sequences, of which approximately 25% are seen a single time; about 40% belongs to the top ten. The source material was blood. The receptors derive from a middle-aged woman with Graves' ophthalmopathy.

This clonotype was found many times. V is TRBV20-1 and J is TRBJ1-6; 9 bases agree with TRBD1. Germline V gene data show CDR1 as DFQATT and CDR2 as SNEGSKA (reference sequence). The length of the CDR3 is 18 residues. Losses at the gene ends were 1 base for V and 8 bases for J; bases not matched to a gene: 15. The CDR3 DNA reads TGCAGTGCTAGAGTGGGGGGACAGGGAAGAGGGGCGGATTCACCCCTCCACTTT. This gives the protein CSARVGGQGRGADSPLHF.

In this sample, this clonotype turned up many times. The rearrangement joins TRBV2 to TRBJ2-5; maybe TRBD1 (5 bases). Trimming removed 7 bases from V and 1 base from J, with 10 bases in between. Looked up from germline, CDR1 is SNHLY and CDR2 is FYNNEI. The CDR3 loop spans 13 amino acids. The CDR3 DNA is TGTGCCAGCACGGGCAGGGTCCAAGAGACCCAGTACTTC. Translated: CASTGRVQETQYF.

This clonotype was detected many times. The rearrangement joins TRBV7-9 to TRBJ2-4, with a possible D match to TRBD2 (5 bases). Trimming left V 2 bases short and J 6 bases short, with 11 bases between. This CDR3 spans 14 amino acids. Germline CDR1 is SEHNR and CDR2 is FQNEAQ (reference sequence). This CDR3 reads CASSLTGGTNIQYF. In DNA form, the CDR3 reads TGTGCCAGCAGCTTAACTGGAGGCACAAACATTCAGTACTTC.

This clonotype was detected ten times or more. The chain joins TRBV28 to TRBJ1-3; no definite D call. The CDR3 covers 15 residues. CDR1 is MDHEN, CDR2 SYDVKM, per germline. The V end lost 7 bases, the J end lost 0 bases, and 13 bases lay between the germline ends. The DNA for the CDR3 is TGTGCCAGCACCCCCGGAGGGAGCTCTGGAAACACCATATATTTT. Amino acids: CASTPGGSSGNTIYF.

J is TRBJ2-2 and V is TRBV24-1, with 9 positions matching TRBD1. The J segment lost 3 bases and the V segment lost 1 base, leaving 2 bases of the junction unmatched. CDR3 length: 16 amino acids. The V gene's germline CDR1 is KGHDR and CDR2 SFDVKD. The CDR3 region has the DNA TGTGCCACCAGTGATTTAGGACAGGGGTACACCGGGGAGCTGTTTTTT. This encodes CATSDLGQGYTGELFF.

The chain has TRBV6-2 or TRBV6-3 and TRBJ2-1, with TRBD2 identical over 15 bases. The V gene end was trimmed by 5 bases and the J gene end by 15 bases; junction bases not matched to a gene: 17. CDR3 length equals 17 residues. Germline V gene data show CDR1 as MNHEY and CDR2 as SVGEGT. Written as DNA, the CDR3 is TGTGCCAGCAGTCTAACCATCCGGACTAGCGGGAGGGCCGGTGGGTTCTTC. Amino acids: CASSLTIRTSGRAGGFF.

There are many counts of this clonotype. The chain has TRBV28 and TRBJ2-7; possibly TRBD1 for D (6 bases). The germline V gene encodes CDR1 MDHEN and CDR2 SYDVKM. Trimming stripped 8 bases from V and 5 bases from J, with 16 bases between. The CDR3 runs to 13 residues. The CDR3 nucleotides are TGTGCCAGCTTATCAGGGGTGGGAGACGAGCAGTACTTC. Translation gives CASLSGVGDEQYF.

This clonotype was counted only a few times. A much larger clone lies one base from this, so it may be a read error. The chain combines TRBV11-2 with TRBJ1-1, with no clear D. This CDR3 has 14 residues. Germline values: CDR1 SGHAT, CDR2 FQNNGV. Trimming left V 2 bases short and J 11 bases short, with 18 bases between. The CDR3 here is CASSLPSVMGGAFF. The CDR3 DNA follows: TGTGCCAGCAGCTTACCCAGTGTCATGGGAGGGGCTTTCTTT.

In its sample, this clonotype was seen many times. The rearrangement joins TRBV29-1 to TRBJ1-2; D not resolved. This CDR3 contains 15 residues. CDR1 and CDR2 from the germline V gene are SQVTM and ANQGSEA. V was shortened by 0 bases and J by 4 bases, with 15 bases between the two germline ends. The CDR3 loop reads CSVEDPGKAIYGYTF. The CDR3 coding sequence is TGCAGCGTTGAAGATCCCGGTAAGGCCATCTATGGCTACACCTTC.

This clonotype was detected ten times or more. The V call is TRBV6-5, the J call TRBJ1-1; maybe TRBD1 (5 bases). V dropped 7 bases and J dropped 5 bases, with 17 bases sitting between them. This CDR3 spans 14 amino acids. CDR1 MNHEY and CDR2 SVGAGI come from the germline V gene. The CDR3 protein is CASTREDMQTEAFF. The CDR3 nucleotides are TGTGCCAGCACTCGAGAGGACATGCAAACTGAAGCTTTCTTT.

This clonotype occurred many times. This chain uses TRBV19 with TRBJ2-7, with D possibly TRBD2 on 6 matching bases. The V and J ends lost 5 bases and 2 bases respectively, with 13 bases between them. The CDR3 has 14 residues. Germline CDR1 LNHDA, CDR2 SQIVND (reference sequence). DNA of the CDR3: TGTGCCAGTAGTGTCTCTAGCGTAGCCTACGAGCAGTACTTC. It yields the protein CASSVSSVAYEQYF.

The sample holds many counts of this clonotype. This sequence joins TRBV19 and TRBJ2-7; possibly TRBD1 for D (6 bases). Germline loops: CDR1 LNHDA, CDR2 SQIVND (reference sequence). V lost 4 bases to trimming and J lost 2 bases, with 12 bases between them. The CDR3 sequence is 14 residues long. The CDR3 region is CASSTGDVAYEQYF. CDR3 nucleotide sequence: TGTGCCAGTAGTACAGGGGACGTAGCCTACGAGCAGTACTTC.

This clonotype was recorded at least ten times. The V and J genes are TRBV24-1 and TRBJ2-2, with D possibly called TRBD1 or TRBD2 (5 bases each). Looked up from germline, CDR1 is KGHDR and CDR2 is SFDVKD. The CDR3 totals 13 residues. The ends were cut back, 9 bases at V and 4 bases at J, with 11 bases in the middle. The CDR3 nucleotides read TGTGCCACCCGAGGGGTTAGCACCGGGGAGCTGTTTTTT. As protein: CATRGVSTGELFF.

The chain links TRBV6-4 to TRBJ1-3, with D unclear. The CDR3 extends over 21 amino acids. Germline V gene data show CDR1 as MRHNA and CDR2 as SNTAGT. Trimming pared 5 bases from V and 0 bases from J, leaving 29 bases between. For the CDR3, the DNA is TGTGCCAGCAGTCCTCTTTATGGAGTTAGGGATAGCAGGAGCTCTGGAAACACCATATATTTT. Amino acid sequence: CASSPLYGVRDSRSSGNTIYF.

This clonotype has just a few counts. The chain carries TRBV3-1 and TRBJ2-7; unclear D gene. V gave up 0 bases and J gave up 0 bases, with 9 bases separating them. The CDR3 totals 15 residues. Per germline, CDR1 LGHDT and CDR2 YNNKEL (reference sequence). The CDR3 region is CASSQEAGSSYEQYF. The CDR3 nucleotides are TGTGCCAGCAGCCAAGAAGCCGGTAGCTCCTACGAGCAGTACTTC.

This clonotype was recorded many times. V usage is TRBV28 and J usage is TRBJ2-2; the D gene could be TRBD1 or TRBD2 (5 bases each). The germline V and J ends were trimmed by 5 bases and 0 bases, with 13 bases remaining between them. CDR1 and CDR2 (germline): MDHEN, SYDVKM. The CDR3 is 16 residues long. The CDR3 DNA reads TGTGCCAGCAGTCGGGGCCACGATTCGAACACCGGGGAGCTGTTTTTT. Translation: CASSRGHDSNTGELFF.

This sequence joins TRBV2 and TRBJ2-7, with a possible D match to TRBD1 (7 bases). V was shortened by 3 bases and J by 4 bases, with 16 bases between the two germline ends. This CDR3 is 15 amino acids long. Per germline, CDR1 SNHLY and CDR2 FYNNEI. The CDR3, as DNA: TGTGCCAGCAGTGAGGAGGGCAGGGGGAGGTACGAGCAGTACTTC. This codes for CASSEEGRGRYEQYF.